Listed below are T cell receptor beta chains from one sample, sequenced in a study of blood T cell repertoires in COVID-19. The protocol was immunoSEQ multiplex PCR, while the TCRdb copy is restricted to in-frame clones and leaves out a portion. The table shows around 290,000 clones, with around 90% occurring only once. The sample taken for sequencing was PBMCs or T cells enriched from blood (not recorded which). Receptors were obtained from a woman in her forties who had recovered from COVID-19. CDR3s include the opening cysteine and the closing phenylalanine or tryptophan. Each record gives: CDR3 DNA, CDR3 protein, J gene, clone size, D gene, V gene. A D gene is named only where the DNA matches it firmly. Some rows have no size entry. The others give once, few or many, or a class for an expanded clone.

DNA: TGTGCCAGCCATACTAGCGGGGGGCCCTACGAGCAGTACTTC; CDR3: CASHTSGGPYEQYF; J: TRBJ2-7; size: NA; D: TRBD2; V: TRBV6-4
DNA: TGTGCCAGCAGCTTTGCGGGGAGCACAGATACGCAGTATTTT; CDR3: CASSFAGSTDTQYF; J: TRBJ2-3; size: once; D: NA; V: TRBV5-6
DNA: TGTGCCAGCAGCGTAGATGAGGATACGCAGTATTTT; CDR3: CASSVDEDTQYF; J: TRBJ2-3; size: NA; D: NA; V: TRBV9
DNA: TGTGCCAGCTCACCCCAGGGACACGATGGTCGGGAGCAGTACTTC; CDR3: CASSPQGHDGREQYF; J: TRBJ2-7; size: NA; D: NA; V: TRBV18
DNA: TGTGCCAGCAGCTTAACGTCTATGACGGGGGGGCTTAATGAGCAGTTCTTC; CDR3: CASSLTSMTGGLNEQFF; J: TRBJ2-1; size: NA; D: TRBD2; V: TRBV7-3
DNA: TGTGCCAGCAGCTTGGGAGGTACAGGGGGTTACGAGCAGTACTTC; CDR3: CASSLGGTGGYEQYF; J: TRBJ2-7; size: NA; D: TRBD1; V: TRBV5-4
DNA: TGCGCCAGCAGCCCCCCTGACCGGGACAGAAGCGCTGGGGCCAACGTCCTGACTTTC; CDR3: CASSPPDRDRSAGANVLTF; J: TRBJ2-6; size: NA; D: TRBD1; V: TRBV4-1
DNA: TGTGCCAGCAGCCCAGGGAGGGTCGACTACGAGCAGTACTTC; CDR3: CASSPGRVDYEQYF; J: TRBJ2-7; size: NA; D: TRBD2; V: TRBV11-2
DNA: TGTGCCAGCCAGGGTTTGGGGACCCAGTACTTC; CDR3: CASQGLGTQYF; J: TRBJ2-5; size: NA; D: NA; V: TRBV27
DNA: TGTGCCAGCAGTTCTAGGCGGGATTTGGCTGGGGCCAACGTCCTGACTTTC; CDR3: CASSSRRDLAGANVLTF; J: TRBJ2-6; size: NA; D: NA; V: TRBV27
DNA: TGTGCTAGTGGTTCGCGATCATTCTCCCAAGAGACCCAGTACTTC; CDR3: CASGSRSFSQETQYF; J: TRBJ2-5; size: NA; D: NA; V: TRBV12-5
DNA: TGTGCCAGCAGCCATTGGATGACTCAGACTAGCGGGACCTTCGCGAACACCGGGGAGCTGTTTTTT; CDR3: CASSHWMTQTSGTFANTGELFF; J: TRBJ2-2; size: NA; D: TRBD2; V: TRBV3-1/TRBV3-2
DNA: TGTGCCAGCTCACCGTCCAGGGAAGAGACCCAGTACTTC; CDR3: CASSPSREETQYF; J: TRBJ2-5; size: NA; D: NA; V: TRBV18
DNA: TGTGCCAGCAGCCAAGTTTTTGTCGACTGGGTGGGCACTGAAGCTTTCTTT; CDR3: CASSQVFVDWVGTEAFF; J: TRBJ1-1; size: NA; D: NA; V: TRBV3-1/TRBV3-2
DNA: TGTGCTAGTGGTTTCCAGACAGGGGCCGCCTACGAGCAGTACTTC; CDR3: CASGFQTGAAYEQYF; J: TRBJ2-7; size: NA; D: TRBD1; V: TRBV12-5
DNA: TGTGCCAGCAGCCGAGACAGGGGGCAACAGTACTTC; CDR3: CASSRDRGQQYF; J: TRBJ2-7; size: NA; D: TRBD1; V: TRBV27
DNA: TGTGCCTGGAGTCCCATGCGTGCGGGAACCTACGAGCAGTACTTC; CDR3: CAWSPMRAGTYEQYF; J: TRBJ2-7; size: NA; D: NA; V: TRBV30
DNA: TGTGCCAGCTTTCCCCTCGGGGGACAGGGCCACGGTTTCTTT; CDR3: CASFPLGGQGHGFF; J: TRBJ1-1; size: NA; D: TRBD1; V: TRBV11-2
DNA: TGTGCCAGCAGCCAAGACTGGGCCCCCGGCTACACCTTC; CDR3: CASSQDWAPGYTF; J: TRBJ1-2; size: NA; D: NA; V: TRBV3-1/TRBV3-2
DNA: TGCGCCAGCAGAGGACAGGAGAACACTGAAGCTTTCTTT; CDR3: CASRGQENTEAFF; J: TRBJ1-1; size: NA; D: TRBD1; V: TRBV5-1
DNA: TGCGCCAGCAGCTGGGGCAGTCTTAATGAAAAACTGTTTTTT; CDR3: CASSWGSLNEKLFF; J: TRBJ1-4; size: once; D: NA; V: TRBV5-1
DNA: TGCGCCAGCAGCACAGGGCTTTCGCATAATTCACCCCTCCACTTT; CDR3: CASSTGLSHNSPLHF; J: TRBJ1-6; size: NA; D: NA; V: TRBV5-1
DNA: TGTGCCAGCTCCCCAGGACAGGGGAACTATGGCTACACCTTC; CDR3: CASSPGQGNYGYTF; J: TRBJ1-2; size: NA; D: TRBD1; V: TRBV18
DNA: TGTGCCAGCAGCCAAAGACTAGCGTCCCCGACAGATACGCAGTATTTT; CDR3: CASSQRLASPTDTQYF; J: TRBJ2-3; size: NA; D: TRBD2; V: TRBV3-1/TRBV3-2
DNA: TGTGCCACGGGCAGGGGGCTAGACAATCAGCCCCAGCATTTT; CDR3: CATGRGLDNQPQHF; J: TRBJ1-5; size: NA; D: TRBD1; V: TRBV30
DNA: TGTGCCAGCAGTCTTTACAGGGGGGGGAATGGCTACACCTTC; CDR3: CASSLYRGGNGYTF; J: TRBJ1-2; size: NA; D: TRBD1; V: TRBV27
DNA: TGTGCCAGCAGGTCAGCAGGATCACGACCAAACACTGAAGCTTTCTTT; CDR3: CASRSAGSRPNTEAFF; J: TRBJ1-1; size: NA; D: NA; V: TRBV7-2
DNA: TGTGCCAGCAGTTCAGGGCTCTATGGCTACACCTTC; CDR3: CASSSGLYGYTF; J: TRBJ1-2; size: NA; D: NA; V: TRBV6-6
DNA: TGTGCCAGCAGCCAATGGACTAGCTACACCGGGGAGCTGTTTTTT; CDR3: CASSQWTSYTGELFF; J: TRBJ2-2; size: NA; D: TRBD2; V: TRBV3-1/TRBV3-2
DNA: TGCAGCGTCTTGCAAGGGGGCCAAGAGACCCAGTACTTC; CDR3: CSVLQGGQETQYF; J: TRBJ2-5; size: NA; D: NA; V: TRBV29-1
DNA: TGTGCCAGCACAGAGGGCCCCTACGAGCAGTACTTC; CDR3: CASTEGPYEQYF; J: TRBJ2-7; size: NA; D: NA; V: TRBV2
DNA: TGTGCCATCAGTGACGGGGGGACGGCCTACGAGCAGTACTTC; CDR3: CAISDGGTAYEQYF; J: TRBJ2-7; size: NA; D: TRBD2; V: TRBV10-3
DNA: TGTGCCAGCAGCCTGAGGCCGGGATCCGGAGGGGAGACCCAGTACTTC; CDR3: CASSLRPGSGGETQYF; J: TRBJ2-5; size: NA; D: NA; V: TRBV14
DNA: TGTGCCAGCAGGGGACAGGGGGCAGAAGAAAAACTGTTTTTT; CDR3: CASRGQGAEEKLFF; J: TRBJ1-4; size: once; D: TRBD1; V: TRBV6-5
DNA: TGCGCCAGCAGCTATACAGGGGGGAACACTGAAGCTTTCTTT; CDR3: CASSYTGGNTEAFF; J: TRBJ1-1; size: NA; D: TRBD1; V: TRBV5-1
DNA: TGTGCCAGCAGCCCGACAGGTGACACCGGGGAGCTGTTTTTT; CDR3: CASSPTGDTGELFF; J: TRBJ2-2; size: NA; D: NA; V: TRBV7-9
DNA: TGTGCCAGCAGTTTGGGACAGGGGATCGGAGGCACCGGGGAGCTGTTTTTT; CDR3: CASSLGQGIGGTGELFF; J: TRBJ2-2; size: once; D: TRBD1; V: TRBV2
DNA: TGTGCCAGCAGCGCCGGAGAGGCCTCCTACAATGAGCAGTTCTTC; CDR3: CASSAGEASYNEQFF; J: TRBJ2-1; size: NA; D: NA; V: TRBV9
DNA: TGTGCCAGCAGCTCGGGACAGGGGAATGAAAAACTGTTTTTT; CDR3: CASSSGQGNEKLFF; J: TRBJ1-4; size: NA; D: TRBD1; V: TRBV7-6
DNA: TGTGCCAGCAGCCAAGTGGGGGGGGAGGACGAGCAGTACTTC; CDR3: CASSQVGGEDEQYF; J: TRBJ2-7; size: NA; D: TRBD2; V: TRBV3-1/TRBV3-2
DNA: TGTGCCAGCAGCCAAGAACTTATGGGCAGGGTAGGAAACACCATATATTTT; CDR3: CASSQELMGRVGNTIYF; J: TRBJ1-3; size: NA; D: NA; V: TRBV3-1/TRBV3-2
DNA: TGCGCCAGCAGCTTGGGACGACAGGACCTTTACGAGCAGTACTTC; CDR3: CASSLGRQDLYEQYF; J: TRBJ2-7; size: NA; D: NA; V: TRBV5-1
DNA: TGTGCCAGCAGTTTACAGGGGGTAAATGAAAAACTGTTTTTT; CDR3: CASSLQGVNEKLFF; J: TRBJ1-4; size: NA; D: TRBD1; V: TRBV2
DNA: TGCGCCAGCAGTCTAGGACAGGGATTTGATCAGCCCCAGCATTTT; CDR3: CASSLGQGFDQPQHF; J: TRBJ1-5; size: NA; D: TRBD1; V: TRBV23-1
DNA: TGTGCCAGCAGCTCCTCTAGCCGGGAGCTGTTTTTT; CDR3: CASSSSSRELFF; J: TRBJ2-2; size: NA; D: NA; V: TRBV11-3
DNA: TGTGCCAGCAGTGAACAGGGTAATTTGGCCGGGGAGCTGTTTTTT; CDR3: CASSEQGNLAGELFF; J: TRBJ2-2; size: few; D: NA; V: TRBV2
DNA: TGTGCCAGCAGCTTAGGGACTTACGAGCAGTACTTC; CDR3: CASSLGTYEQYF; J: TRBJ2-7; size: NA; D: NA; V: TRBV7-9
DNA: TGTGCCAGCAGTGCCACCGGGACAGGTTCCTACGAGCAGTACTTC; CDR3: CASSATGTGSYEQYF; J: TRBJ2-7; size: NA; D: TRBD1; V: TRBV28
DNA: TGTGCCAGCAGTGAACCGCGGGGGGGCCCAGATACGCAGTATTTT; CDR3: CASSEPRGGPDTQYF; J: TRBJ2-3; size: NA; D: TRBD2; V: TRBV2
DNA: TGTGCCAGCAGGGTACAGGGAAATTCACCCCTCCACTTT; CDR3: CASRVQGNSPLHF; J: TRBJ1-6; size: NA; D: NA; V: TRBV2
DNA: TGCGCCAGCAGTTACGACAGGGGCTCTGGAAACACCATATATTTT; CDR3: CASSYDRGSGNTIYF; J: TRBJ1-3; size: NA; D: TRBD1; V: TRBV5-1
DNA: TGCGCCAGCAGCTTGGATGCTAGCGGGGTAGGATCCGGGGAGCTGTTTTTT; CDR3: CASSLDASGVGSGELFF; J: TRBJ2-2; size: NA; D: TRBD2; V: TRBV5-1
DNA: TGTGCCAGCAGCTCTATGGTGCCATTAAGAGGCTACACCTTC; CDR3: CASSSMVPLRGYTF; J: TRBJ1-2; size: NA; D: NA; V: TRBV7-9
DNA: TGTGCCAGCAGCCGTGGGGCAGGGGCAGGTGGGTCGAATGGCTACACCTTC; CDR3: CASSRGAGAGGSNGYTF; J: TRBJ1-2; size: NA; D: NA; V: TRBV7-9
DNA: TGTGCCAGCAGCCTCTGGGGGGGCATCACCGGGGAGCTGTTTTTT; CDR3: CASSLWGGITGELFF; J: TRBJ2-2; size: NA; D: NA; V: TRBV7-3
DNA: TGTGCCAGCTCACTTGCGGACAGGGTCGATACGCAGTATTTT; CDR3: CASSLADRVDTQYF; J: TRBJ2-3; size: NA; D: TRBD1; V: TRBV18
DNA: TGTGCCAGCAGGGGTACAGGGTCTAGCGGCTACACCTTC; CDR3: CASRGTGSSGYTF; J: TRBJ1-2; size: NA; D: NA; V: TRBV2
DNA: TGTGCCAGCAGCGGGTCCGGGACAGGCGCCTACGAGCAGTACTTC; CDR3: CASSGSGTGAYEQYF; J: TRBJ2-7; size: once; D: TRBD1; V: TRBV6-2/TRBV6-3
DNA: TGTGCCAGCACTCCCGATAGAGGACAGCCCATGAACACTGAAGCTTTCTTT; CDR3: CASTPDRGQPMNTEAFF; J: TRBJ1-1; size: NA; D: NA; V: TRBV13